The 22 T cell receptor beta chains listed next were all sequenced from one sample in a study of blood T cell repertoires in COVID-19. Generated by immunoSEQ multiplex PCR, the TCRdb table keeps only in-frame clones and is missing some. Among 200,000 to 250,000 clones listed, approximately 81% were seen once. Sequencing was performed on peripheral blood. These receptors all stem from a man aged 25-45 years with active or convalescent COVID-19.

The J gene is TRBJ1-1, the V gene TRBV4-3; 9 nucleotides align to TRBD1. Germline assignment: CDR1 LGHNA and CDR2 YSLEER. V lost 3 bases and J lost 1; bases outside the gene matches: 18. This CDR3 contains 20 residues. The CDR3 region is CASSHMGQGYSGGGNTEAFF. CDR3 in DNA: TGCGCCAGCAGCCATATGGGACAGGGTTACTCCGGAGGGGGGAACACTGAAGCTTTCTTT.

The CDR3 protein is CSVEEDRGRCYTF. The CDR3 DNA reads TGCAGCGTTGAGGAGGACAGGGGGCGATGCTACACCTTC. The genes are TRBV29-1 and TRBJ1-2, with 11 nucleotides matching TRBD1. Germline values: CDR1 SQVTM, CDR2 ANQGSEA. Trimming took 3 bases from V and 9 from J; bases not matched to a gene: 6. The CDR3 totals 13 residues. Full variable domain (remainder filled in from reference TRBV29-1 and TRBJ1-2): SAVISQKPSRDICQRGTSLTIQCQVDSQVTMMFWYRQQPGQSLTLIATANQGSEATYESGFVIDKFPISRPNLTFSTLTVSNMSPEDSSIYLCSVEEDRGRCYTFGSGTRLTVV.

V usage is TRBV7-9 and J usage is TRBJ1-1, with unresolved D. V lost 6 bases, J lost 1 base, and 12 bases lay in between. Germline V CDR1 and CDR2: SEHNR, FQNEAQ (reference sequence). The CDR3 has 14 amino acids. CDR3 in amino acids: CASRIEARNTEAFF. In DNA, the CDR3 is TGTGCCAGCAGGATAGAGGCCCGGAACACTGAAGCTTTCTTT.

This clone was found a few times. The sample holds other DNA sequences that translate to the same CDR3. This chain links TRBV9 with TRBJ2-3; D unclear. V was cut by 4 bases and J by 2 bases, with 5 bases left in between. The CDR3 runs 12 residues. Germline V gives CDR1 SGDLS, CDR2 YYNGEE. The CDR3 protein is CASSRVTDTQYF. The CDR3 DNA sequence: TGTGCCAGCAGCCGAGTCACAGATACGCAGTATTTT.

The genes are TRBV15 and TRBJ1-1, with a weak D call TRBD1 (6 bases). The CDR3 loop spans 15 amino acids. V gave up 1 base and J gave up 6 bases, with 15 bases separating them. Germline V gene lookup returns CDR1 LNHNV and CDR2 YYDKDF (reference sequence). DNA for the CDR3: TGTGCCACCAGCAGAGGCCGAGGGGGTAATCCTGAAGCTTTCTTT. This encodes CATSRGRGGNPEAFF. Looking up the rest from reference TRBV15 and TRBJ1-1 gives the full variable domain: DAMVIQNPRYQVTQFGKPVTLSCSQTLNHNVMYWYQQKSSQAPKLLFHYYDKDFNNEADTPDNFQSRRPNTSFCFLDIRSPGLGDTAMYLCATSRGRGGNPEAFFGQGTRLTVV.

The chain links TRBV3-1 (or the pseudogene TRBV3-2) to TRBJ1-1; D is perhaps TRBD1 (6 bases). The CDR3 runs 13 residues. Looked up from germline, CDR1 is LGHDT and CDR2 is YNNKEL (reference sequence). V was clipped by 4 bases and J by 4 bases, with 10 bases between them. The CDR3 protein is CASSPQGSTEAFF. CDR3 nucleotide sequence: TGTGCCAGCAGCCCCCAGGGGAGCACTGAAGCTTTCTTT.

The chain employs TRBV30 and TRBJ2-5; TRBD2 matches 11 bases. The CDR3 has 15 residues. V lost 4 bases to trimming and J lost 5 bases; unmatched junction nucleotides: 9. Germline assignment: CDR1 GTSNPN and CDR2 SVGIG (reference sequence). CDR3 coding DNA: TGTGCCTGGAAATTAGCGGGAGGGCCTGGGGAGACCCAGTACTTC. As protein: CAWKLAGGPGETQYF.

The genes are TRBV6-2 or TRBV6-3 and TRBJ1-5; D is uncertain. Trimming pared 3 bases from V and 9 bases from J, leaving 21 bases between. CDR3 size: 16 residues. Germline-derived CDR1 and CDR2 are MNHEY and SVGEGT. CDR3: CASSYSHPEFSSPQHF. The CDR3 bases are TGTGCCAGCAGTTATAGCCACCCGGAGTTCTCGTCGCCCCAGCATTTT.

The chain carries TRBV28 and TRBJ2-2; 7 nucleotides agree with TRBD1. The CDR3 runs 14 residues. Germline V CDR1 and CDR2: MDHEN, SYDVKM. J gave up 9 bases and V 5 bases, and 9 bases lay outside the gene matches. The CDR3 DNA is TGTGCCAGCAGTCCGACAGGGATTCGCCGGGAGCTGTTTTTT. This gives the protein CASSPTGIRRELFF.

J is TRBJ1-5 and V is TRBV7-9, with 10 bases aligning to TRBD1. CDR1 SEHNR and CDR2 FQNEAQ come from the germline V gene (reference sequence). V shed 5 bases and J 5 bases; nucleotides not matched to a gene: 3. This CDR3 region has 14 residues. CDR3 sequence (DNA): TGTGCCAGCAGCCCGACAGGGGGCTATCAGCCCCAGCATTTT. This encodes CASSPTGGYQPQHF.

This clone was counted once. V gene TRBV5-5 combines with J gene TRBJ1-6, with D possibly TRBD1 on 5 matching bases. The CDR3 runs to 14 residues. V dropped 6 bases and J dropped 7 bases, with 14 bases sitting between them. Germline V lookup: CDR1 SGHKS, CDR2 YYEKEE (reference sequence). The CDR3 reads CASTPQAFNSPLHF. Written as DNA, the CDR3 is TGTGCCAGCACCCCACAGGCTTTCAATTCACCCCTCCACTTT.

The chain joins TRBV3-1 (or the pseudogene TRBV3-2) to TRBJ2-7; no definite D call. Trimming stripped 2 bases from V and 7 bases from J, with 9 bases between. The CDR3 length is 12 residues. Germline V gives CDR1 LGHDT, CDR2 YNNKEL (reference sequence). The CDR3 DNA sequence: TGTGCCAGCAGCCAATCCACGAGTGAGCAGTACTTC. This translates into CASSQSTSEQYF.

This clone was counted a single time. The chain carries TRBV20-1 and TRBJ1-2; tentative D call: TRBD1 (5 bases). The CDR3 has 11 residues. The germline V gene has CDR1 DFQATT and CDR2 SNEGSKA (reference sequence). The V end was cut by 7 bases, the J end by 4 bases, with 10 bases between. CDR3 nucleotide sequence: TGCAGTGGCGGGGACGGCTATGGCTACACCTTC. Translating gives CSGGDGYGYTF.

A note on this clone: This specimen includes other DNA sequences encoding the same CDR3. The V and J genes are TRBV30 and TRBJ2-1; the match to TRBD2 covers 7 bases. The CDR3 covers 15 residues. The V segment lost 5 bases and the J segment 1 base; nucleotides outside the gene matches: 8. In germline, CDR1 is GTSNPN, CDR2 SVGIG (reference sequence). Here the CDR3 reads CAWARTSGSYNEQFF. For the CDR3, the DNA is TGTGCCTGGGCACGGACTAGTGGATCCTACAATGAGCAGTTCTTC.

This clone has only one observation. The V call is TRBV11-2, the J call TRBJ2-1; the match to TRBD2 covers 8 bases. The CDR3 contains 16 residues. V was clipped by 1 base and J by 2 bases; unmatched bases: 4. Per the germline V gene, CDR1 is SGHAT and CDR2 is FQNNGV. This CDR3 reads CASSLGAGRAYNEQFF. For the CDR3, the DNA is TGTGCCAGCAGCTTAGGGGCCGGGAGGGCCTACAATGAGCAGTTCTTC.

This chain connects TRBV29-1 to TRBJ2-3; TRBD2 matches at 10 bases. Germline assignment: CDR1 SQVTM and CDR2 ANQGSEA. This CDR3 region has 14 residues. J lost 4 bases, V lost 3 bases, and 4 bases had no gene match. The CDR3 DNA is TGCAGCGTTGATAAGCGGGAGGGCGCAGATACGCAGTATTTT. Translation: CSVDKREGADTQYF.

The chain has TRBV19 and TRBJ2-2, with 12 bases fitting TRBD2. Trimming cost V 5 bases and J 0 bases; bases outside gene matches: 10. CDR1 LNHDA and CDR2 SQIVND come from the germline V gene (reference sequence). This CDR3 has 19 amino acids. In DNA form, the CDR3 reads TGTGCCAGTAGTCCCCCGACTAGCGGGGGTTTCGCGAACACCGGGGAGCTGTTTTTT. Amino acid sequence: CASSPPTSGGFANTGELFF.

This chain links TRBV27 with TRBJ2-3, with D unclear. The CDR3 has 14 residues. V gave up 3 bases and J gave up 2 bases, with 9 bases separating them. The germline CDR1 and CDR2 sequences are MNHEY and SMNVEV (reference sequence). CDR3 coding DNA: TGTGCCAGCAGTTTCCTTCAGGACACAGATACGCAGTATTTT. Translated: CASSFLQDTDTQYF.

The chain employs TRBV28 and TRBJ2-5, with 8 positions matching TRBD2. V lost 5 bases and J lost 1; bases outside the gene matches: 12. Germline CDR1 reads MDHEN; CDR2 reads SYDVKM. This CDR3 region has 17 residues. The CDR3 spells CASSRWGGSGVQETQYF. In nucleotides, the CDR3 is TGTGCCAGCAGTCGTTGGGGGGGTAGCGGGGTCCAAGAGACCCAGTACTTC.

The chain has TRBV5-1 and TRBJ2-6; TRBD2 might be the D (5 bases). The length of the CDR3 is 16 residues. The germline V gene has CDR1 SGHRS and CDR2 YFSETQ. V was trimmed by 4 bases and J by 0 bases, leaving 11 bases between them. CDR3 sequence reads: CASSPRVRSGANVLTF. The CDR3 DNA is TGCGCCAGCAGCCCGAGGGTCCGCTCTGGGGCCAACGTCCTGACTTTC.

The V and J genes are TRBV2 and TRBJ2-7, with 8 bases identical to TRBD1. The CDR3 is 15 residues long. V shed 3 bases, J shed 5 bases, and the junction held 9 bases outside the gene matches. Germline V gene data show CDR1 as SNHLY and CDR2 as FYNNEI. Here the CDR3 DNA reads TGTGCCAGCAGTGACGGCGGGACAGGTGTCCACGAGCAGTACTTC. Translating it yields CASSDGGTGVHEQYF.

V is TRBV5-1 and J is TRBJ2-3, with D maybe TRBD1 (6 bases). Germline V gene lookup returns CDR1 SGHRS and CDR2 YFSETQ. V was shortened by 4 bases and J by 2 bases, with 11 bases between the two germline ends. This CDR3 comprises 14 residues. CDR3 nucleotide sequence: TGCGCCAGCAGCCCTGGACAGACCACAGATACGCAGTATTTT. This translates into CASSPGQTTDTQYF.